The next 32 T cell receptor beta chains were all read from a single sample in a study of cytomegalovirus exposure and HLA in healthy donors. This PCR relied on a set of 60 Vbeta primers and 13 Jbeta primers. Generated by immunoSEQ multiplex PCR, the TCRdb table keeps only in-frame clones and is missing some. The sample consists of more than 65,000 clones, around two thirds of them appearing once. Sequences were obtained from PBMCs. The receptor set was obtained from a woman between 50 and 59 years old in good health and CMV-seropositive.

This chain links TRBV6-6 with TRBJ1-4, with no clear D. The length of the CDR3 is 16 residues. Germline loops: CDR1 MNHNY, CDR2 SVGAGI (reference sequence). The V and J ends lost 2 bases and 4 bases respectively, with 14 bases between them. CDR3 amino acids: CASSYGLGRVNEKLFF. The CDR3 nucleotides read TGTGCCAGCAGTTACGGGCTGGGCAGAGTTAATGAAAAACTGTTTTTT.

This clone was counted only a few times. The chain has TRBV2 and TRBJ1-2; 7 bases are a match to TRBD1. Per the germline V gene, CDR1 is SNHLY and CDR2 is FYNNEI. The CDR3 totals 13 residues. Trimming removed 6 bases from V and 8 bases from J; junction bases left unmatched: 9. The CDR3 is CASRDQTGFGYTF. The CDR3, as DNA: TGTGCCAGCAGGGATCAGACAGGGTTCGGCTACACCTTC.

This chain uses TRBV6-5 with TRBJ1-1, with D perhaps matching TRBD1 (6 bases). This CDR3 comprises 16 residues. Germline CDR1 reads MNHEY; CDR2 reads SVGAGI. Trimming removed 0 bases at V and 0 bases at J, with 11 bases between. The CDR3 loop reads CASSYSNPGVNTEAFF. The DNA for the CDR3 is TGTGCCAGCAGTTACTCGAATCCAGGGGTGAACACTGAAGCTTTCTTT.

The rearrangement links TRBV6-6 to TRBJ2-7, with 11 bases matching TRBD2. Per germline, CDR1 MNHNY and CDR2 SVGAGI (reference sequence). The CDR3 spans 15 residues. Trimming cost V 6 bases and J 7 bases; bases outside gene matches: 11. For the CDR3, the DNA is TGTGCCAGCAGCTACAATAGCGGGGGGGCCGGGGAGCAGTACTTC. Its translation: CASSYNSGGAGEQYF.

The chain uses TRBV28 and TRBJ2-1, with a tentative D call TRBD1 (5 bases). The V end lost 6 bases, the J end lost 5 bases, and 20 bases lay between the germline ends. CDR3 length equals 16 residues. CDR1 and CDR2 from the germline V gene are MDHEN and SYDVKM. The CDR3 nucleotides are TGTGCCAGCAGACCCCCCACCGGTCCGACAGACAATGAGCAGTTCTTC. It encodes CASRPPTGPTDNEQFF.

The chain employs TRBV5-1 and TRBJ2-3; D perhaps matches TRBD2 (5 bases). The germline gives CDR1 SGHRS, CDR2 YFSETQ. V gave up 4 bases and J gave up 2 bases, with 17 bases separating them. This CDR3 comprises 16 residues. The CDR3 loop reads CASSPRVSEDTDTQYF. The CDR3 nucleotides are TGCGCCAGCAGCCCGAGGGTCTCCGAGGACACAGATACGCAGTATTTT.

Details on this clone: The same CDR3 also results from other DNA sequences found in this sample. This rearrangement joins TRBV28 to TRBJ1-2; 10 bases map to TRBD1. CDR3 size: 14 residues. Germline V gene sequence: CDR1 MDHEN, CDR2 SYDVKM. CDR3 nucleotide sequence: TGTGCTACCCAAATTAGGGACAGGGGATATGGCTACACCTTC. Its protein product is CATQIRDRGYGYTF.

V gene TRBV30 combines with J gene TRBJ1-6; TRBD1 agrees at 8 bases. V lost 4 bases and J lost 5; bases outside the gene matches: 4. CDR1 GTSNPN and CDR2 SVGIG come from the germline V gene (reference sequence). This CDR3 is built from 14 residues. The DNA of the CDR3 is TGTGCCTGGATTAGGACAGGGAATAATTCACCCCTCCACTTT. The encoded protein is CAWIRTGNNSPLHF.

This chain connects TRBV27 to TRBJ2-5; 9 nucleotides align to TRBD1. CDR1 and CDR2 (germline): MNHEY, SMNVEV (reference sequence). J lost 7 bases, V lost 6 bases, and 12 bases had no gene match. The CDR3 is 15 amino acids. CDR3 protein: CASSSQGAGEGTQYF. The CDR3 DNA follows: TGTGCCAGCAGCTCACAGGGGGCGGGAGAAGGGACCCAGTACTTC.

A few counts support this clone. This chain joins TRBV6-6 and TRBJ1-2; D possibly corresponds to TRBD1 (6 bases). This CDR3 region has 14 residues. CDR1 is MNHNY, CDR2 SVGAGI, per germline (reference sequence). Trimming stripped 0 bases from V and 7 bases from J, with 12 bases between. The CDR3 reads CASSYSQGFGGYTF. The CDR3 DNA reads TGTGCCAGCAGTTACTCCCAGGGGTTTGGTGGCTACACCTTC.

The chain links TRBV6-5 to TRBJ2-7, with TRBD2 matching 7 bases. J gave up 7 bases and V 4 bases, and 13 bases lay outside the gene matches. Germline V gene data show CDR1 as MNHEY and CDR2 as SVGAGI. CDR3 length: 15 amino acids. The CDR3 coding sequence is TGTGCCAGCAGTTCACATCGTCAGCGGGGCCGAGAGCAGTACTTC. Its protein is CASSSHRQRGREQYF.

The chain couples TRBV9 to TRBJ1-1, with TRBD1 matching 8 bases. The V gene end was trimmed by 2 bases and the J gene end by 1 base; junction bases not matched to a gene: 4. In germline, CDR1 is SGDLS, CDR2 YYNGEE. The CDR3 loop spans 15 amino acids. CDR3: CASSVGTGKNTEAFF. In DNA, the CDR3 is TGTGCCAGCAGCGTCGGGACAGGAAAGAACACTGAAGCTTTCTTT.

V and J are TRBV7-9 and TRBJ2-1; perhaps TRBD2 as D (6 bases). The V end lost 8 bases, the J end lost 0 bases, and 14 bases lay between the germline ends. The V gene's germline CDR1 is SEHNR and CDR2 FQNEAQ (reference sequence). The CDR3 is made up of 15 amino acids. The CDR3 DNA reads as TGTGCCAGCTGCCTTGGGGGGAGCTCCTACAATGAGCAGTTCTTC. Translation: CASCLGGSSYNEQFF.

This sequence joins TRBV5-8 and TRBJ2-3, with TRBD2 as a possible D gene (5 bases). The CDR3 loop spans 14 amino acids. The V end lost 1 base, the J end lost 1 base, and 7 bases lay between the germline ends. Germline lookup yields CDR1 SGHTS and CDR2 YDEGEE. The CDR3 DNA is TGTGCCAGCAGCTTGCGGGGAGGCACAGATACGCAGTATTTT. Protein: CASSLRGGTDTQYF. Filled out from reference TRBV5-8 and TRBJ2-3, the complete variable domain reads EAGVTQSPTHLIKTRGQQATLRCSPISGHTSVYWYQQALGLGLQFLLWYDEGEERNRGNFPPRFSGRQFPNYSSELNVNALELEDSALYLCASSLRGGTDTQYFGPGTRLTVL.

The CDR3: CASSLTSGVGETQYF. DNA for the CDR3: TGTGCCAGCAGCTTAACTAGCGGGGTGGGAGAGACCCAGTACTTC. This rearrangement joins TRBV11-2 to TRBJ2-5; TRBD2 matches at 10 bases. The CDR3 is 15 residues long. The germline CDR1 and CDR2 sequences are SGHAT and FQNNGV. The J segment lost 4 bases and the V segment lost 2 bases, leaving 4 bases of the junction unmatched.

The CDR3 region is CASSPPSYRGGRQPQHF. In nucleotides, the CDR3 is TGTGCCAGCAGTCCCCCTTCATACAGGGGAGGCCGTCAGCCCCAGCATTTT. V gene TRBV28 combines with J gene TRBJ1-5; TRBD1 matches 7 bases. The CDR3 runs to 17 residues. Germline CDR1 is MDHEN and CDR2 is SYDVKM. The ends lost 5 bases at V and 6 bases at J; junction bases unmatched: 16.

The rearrangement links TRBV11-2 to TRBJ1-1, with 7 bases that match TRBD1. Trimming cost V 4 bases and J 7 bases; bases outside gene matches: 9. Germline CDR1 and CDR2: SGHAT and FQNNGV. CDR3 size: 14 residues. CDR3 in DNA: TGTGCCAGCAGCTCCCTACGCCGGGACAGTGAAGCTTTCTTT. Protein product: CASSSLRRDSEAFF.

The chain links TRBV5-4 to TRBJ2-7, with D perhaps TRBD1 (6 bases). The V end was cut by 2 bases, the J end by 6 bases, with 6 bases between. The CDR3 spans 11 residues. Germline V gene lookup returns CDR1 SGHNT and CDR2 YYREEE (reference sequence). Here the CDR3 DNA reads TGTGCCAGCAGCTTAGGGGGCGAGCAGTACGTC. Translating it yields CASSLGGEQYV.

The V and J genes are TRBV6-6 and TRBJ2-7; 8 bases line up with TRBD1. The CDR3 loop spans 13 amino acids. V shed 8 bases and J 3 bases; nucleotides not matched to a gene: 6. In germline, CDR1 is MNHNY, CDR2 SVGAGI (reference sequence). CDR3 nucleotide sequence: TGTGCCAGCGGACAGGGAGTGTTCTACGAGCAGTACGTC. Protein: CASGQGVFYEQYV.

This clone was seen a few times. The DNA of the CDR3 is TGTGCCTGGGGGAGAGTGAACACTGAAGCTTTCTTT. Translated, it gives CAWGRVNTEAFF. The chain carries TRBV30 and TRBJ1-1; D remains ambiguous. With 5 bases removed from V and 0 bases from J, the gap between germline ends came to 7 bases. There are 12 residues in the CDR3. Germline lookup yields CDR1 GTSNPN and CDR2 SVGIG (reference sequence).

The chain is built from TRBV11-3 and TRBJ1-1; D possibly corresponds to TRBD1 (5 bases). Germline lookup yields CDR1 SGHNT and CDR2 YENEEA. This CDR3 comprises 14 residues. V was shortened by 0 bases and J by 1 base, with 6 bases between the two germline ends. DNA for the CDR3: TGTGCCAGCAGCTTAGAGGGGCAGAACACTGAAGCTTTCTTT. Translating it yields CASSLEGQNTEAFF.

The V and J genes are TRBV5-5 and TRBJ1-1; 11 positions match TRBD1. Germline V gene lookup returns CDR1 SGHKS and CDR2 YYEKEE (reference sequence). This CDR3 is built from 17 residues. V lost 5 bases and J lost 0; bases outside the gene matches: 9. The CDR3 DNA follows: TGTGCCAGCAGACCGGGACAGGGGGTATTACTGAACACTGAAGCTTTCTTT. Its translation is CASRPGQGVLLNTEAFF.

V usage is TRBV9 and J usage is TRBJ2-5, with D unresolved. CDR1 and CDR2 (germline): SGDLS, YYNGEE. The CDR3 contains 15 residues. V lost 3 bases to trimming and J lost 0 bases, with 12 bases between them. CDR3 sequence reads: CASSEPLRDQETQYF. Written as DNA, the CDR3 is TGTGCCAGCAGCGAGCCCCTTCGGGACCAAGAGACCCAGTACTTC.

This clone has a single count. J is TRBJ1-1 and V is TRBV11-2; D possibly corresponds to TRBD1 (5 bases). Germline V gives CDR1 SGHAT, CDR2 FQNNGV. This CDR3 region has 11 residues. Trimming left V 4 bases short and J 12 bases short, with 12 bases between. The DNA for the CDR3 is TGTGCCAGCAGCTGGGGACTTTATCCTTTCTTT. It yields the protein CASSWGLYPFF. Using reference TRBV11-2 and TRBJ1-1 for the parts outside the CDR3, the full variable domain is EAGVAQSPRYKIIEKRQSVAFWCNPISGHATLYWYQQILGQGPKLLIQFQNNGVVDDSQLPKDRFSAERLKGVDSTLKIQPAKLEDSAVYLCASSWGLYPFFGQGTRLTVV.

The V gene is TRBV5-1, the J gene TRBJ2-1, with 7 bases identical to TRBD1. Trimming took 6 bases from V and 4 from J; bases not matched to a gene: 4. The CDR3 spans 13 residues. Germline V lookup: CDR1 SGHRS, CDR2 YFSETQ. The CDR3 region is CASMGDSYNEQFF. The DNA for the CDR3 is TGCGCCAGCATGGGGGACAGTTACAATGAGCAGTTCTTC.

This chain joins TRBV2 and TRBJ2-2; 8 nucleotides agree with TRBD1. CDR1 and CDR2 from the germline V gene are SNHLY and FYNNEI. V lost 4 bases, J lost 4 bases, and 8 bases stayed unmatched. The CDR3 length is 16 residues. In DNA, the CDR3 is TGTGCCAGCAGTGGGCCCCAGGGGGCGCGCACCGGGGAGCTGTTTTTT. Translated, it gives CASSGPQGARTGELFF.

V and J are TRBV27 and TRBJ1-1; D uncertain. The V end was cut by 2 bases, the J end by 7 bases, with 11 bases between. The length of the CDR3 is 13 residues. Germline values: CDR1 MNHEY, CDR2 SMNVEV (reference sequence). The DNA of the CDR3 is TGTGCCAGCAGTTTAGATCGTTTCGGTGAAGCTTTCTTT. Encoded protein: CASSLDRFGEAFF.

The V call is TRBV7-8, the J call TRBJ1-3; 8 positions agree with TRBD1. CDR1 is SGHVS, CDR2 FQNEAQ, per germline. The CDR3 runs 19 residues. The junction had 15 bases not matched to a gene; V was cut back by 5 bases and J by 0 bases. The CDR3 coding sequence is TGTGCCAGCAGCCTAGGGACAGGCAGAACCGAATACTCTGGAAACACCATATATTTT. It encodes CASSLGTGRTEYSGNTIYF. Together with reference TRBV7-8 and TRBJ1-3, the CDR3 gives the full variable domain: GAGVSQSPRYKVAKRGQDVALRCDPISGHVSLFWYQQALGQGPEFLTYFQNEAQLDKSGLPSDRFFAERPEGSVSTLKIQRTQQEDSAVYLCASSLGTGRTEYSGNTIYFGEGSWLTVV.

The chain has TRBV9 and TRBJ2-7; a possible D gene is TRBD2 (6 bases). CDR1 is SGDLS, CDR2 YYNGEE, per germline. Trimming took 7 bases from V and 4 from J, leaving 18 bases between them. The CDR3 runs 14 residues. CDR3 nucleotides: TGTGCCAGCGGCCTCCAAGGACTATTATACGAGCAGTACTTC. Its protein is CASGLQGLLYEQYF.

This clone has more than one count but fewer than ten. This rearrangement joins TRBV28 to TRBJ1-5, with 8 bases matching TRBD1. Germline V gives CDR1 MDHEN, CDR2 SYDVKM. After removal of 3 bases from V and 0 bases from J, the junction contained 13 bases not matched to a gene. The CDR3 has 19 residues. CDR3 sequence reads: CASSFDARQGIGSNQPQHF. The CDR3 DNA follows: TGTGCCAGCAGTTTTGACGCGCGACAGGGGATTGGTAGCAATCAGCCCCAGCATTTT.

This clone was picked up a small number of times. The gene calls are TRBV9 and TRBJ2-7, with D tentatively TRBD2 (6 bases). V was clipped by 5 bases and J by 5 bases, with 17 bases between them. Germline values: CDR1 SGDLS, CDR2 YYNGEE. This CDR3 contains 14 residues. CDR3 DNA: TGTGCCAGCAGTGGCGGGACCCCCAGGGACGAGCAGTACTTC. Its translation is CASSGGTPRDEQYF.

The chain carries TRBV4-1 and TRBJ1-2; D might be TRBD1 (6 bases). Trimming took off 0 bases at V and 8 bases at J, with 16 bases between the two ends. The CDR3 consists of 15 residues. The germline gives CDR1 MGHRA, CDR2 YSYEKL. For the CDR3, the DNA is TGCGCCAGCAGCCAAGAGGTTTTGGCAGGGGAAGGCTACACCTTC. It codes for CASSQEVLAGEGYTF.